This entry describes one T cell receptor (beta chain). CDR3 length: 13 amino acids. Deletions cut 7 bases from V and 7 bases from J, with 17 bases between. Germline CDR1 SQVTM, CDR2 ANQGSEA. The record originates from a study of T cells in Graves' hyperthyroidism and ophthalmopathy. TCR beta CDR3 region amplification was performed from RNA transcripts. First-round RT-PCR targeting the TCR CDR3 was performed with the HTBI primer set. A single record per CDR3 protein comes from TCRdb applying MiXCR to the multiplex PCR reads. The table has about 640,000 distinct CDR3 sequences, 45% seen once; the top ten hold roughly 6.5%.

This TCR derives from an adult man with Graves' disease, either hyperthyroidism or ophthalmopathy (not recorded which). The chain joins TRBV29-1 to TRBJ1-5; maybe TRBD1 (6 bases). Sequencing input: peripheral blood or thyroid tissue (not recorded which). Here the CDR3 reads CSAGPQGDQPQHF. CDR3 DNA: TGCAGCGCCGGGCCACAGGGTGACCAGCCCCAGCATTTT.